The T cell receptor (beta chain) described here comes from a study of CD8+ T cells in alopecia areata. V trimming: 6 bases; J trimming: 5 bases; junction bases outside the gene matches: 8. The V gene's germline CDR1 is SQVTM and CDR2 ANQGSEA. The CDR3 covers 13 residues. cDNA serving as the sequencing template came from extracted, reverse transcribed RNA. Sequencing was performed with immunoSEQ multiplex PCR; in TCRdb, only in-frame clones are kept and a portion is missing. The profile covers some 220,000 clones, with about three fifths appearing a single time and around 1.5% taken by the ten largest. Treatment reported: oral pan-JAK inhibitor, 5-10 mg twice daily. Collection of lesional scalp punch biopsies and peripheral blood was performed in alopecia areata patients. As regards this clone: Its specificity is unknown.

Study observations and caveats: More clonal than normal scalp was lesional scalp, particularly alopecia totalis/universalis.

The sequenced sample was CD4+ T cells sorted from blood, obtained at week 4, from a patient treated with tofacitinib. The V gene is TRBV29-1, the J gene TRBJ1-1; 8 nucleotides match TRBD1. This receptor was taken from a human donor with alopecia areata. DNA for the CDR3: TGCAGCGTCGGGGGGACAGGCGGGACTGAAGCTTTCTTT. Amino acid sequence: CSVGGTGGTEAFF. The whole variable domain, filled in from reference TRBV29-1 and TRBJ1-1, reads SAVISQKPSRDICQRGTSLTIQCQVDSQVTMMFWYRQQPGQSLTLIATANQGSEATYESGFVIDKFPISRPNLTFSTLTVSNMSPEDSSIYLCSVGGTGGTEAFFGQGTRLTVV.